Here is one T cell receptor beta chain with its context. Its antigen is not known. V was clipped by 8 bases and J by 2 bases, with 9 bases between them. Germline V gene data show CDR1 as MNHEY and CDR2 as SVGEGT. This CDR3 contains 13 residues. Via MiXCR, TCRdb re-called the reads, giving one row per CDR3 protein. The profile shows roughly 350,000 distinct CDR3 sequences, about 35% of them singletons. The data derive from a study of T cell repertoires in cytomegalovirus infection. At the level of the study: Epitope selection comprised recently identified HLA-C-restricted CMV epitopes and well-studied HLA-B-restricted CMV epitopes. The public TCR beta signatures pointed to both CMV infection and matching HLA type.

J is TRBJ2-2 and V is TRBV6-2 or TRBV6-3; D uncertain. The receptor was derived from a human donor in good health (CMV status not recorded). Some clones in this sample may be carry-over from other donors' samples. The sequencing used cultured PBMCs, collected from culture after CMV antigen stimulation. CDR3 DNA: TGTGCCAGCCTTACTTACAACACCGGGGAGCTGTTTTTT. It specifies CASLTYNTGELFF.